The T cell receptor (beta chain) described here comes from a study of OX40 agonist ivuxolimab in advanced cancers. Deletions cut 3 bases from V and 6 bases from J, with 6 bases between. Germline-derived CDR1 and CDR2 are DFQATT and SNEGSKA (reference sequence). This CDR3 comprises 11 residues. Points on this clone: The antigen is unknown.

Sequenced by immunoSEQ multiplex PCR; TCRdb stores in-frame clones only, minus some. The data contain tens of thousands of clones, 84% of them singletons. Patients were ineligible given autoimmune disease history or systemic immunosuppression. Collection of blood occurred at baseline, at cycle 4 day 1, and at cycle 7 day 1. Points from the study as a whole: Some of the lowest clonal expansion was seen in partial responders at 0.1-3.0 mg/kg.

The sequence derives from an adult with an advanced solid tumor such as melanoma, head and neck, liver or kidney cancer. This material consisted of CD4+ or CD8+ T cells sorted from blood, taken in a trial of the OX40 agonist ivuxolimab. This chain joins TRBV20-1 and TRBJ2-1, with D unresolved. The CDR3: CSASLGNEQFF. CDR3 sequence (DNA): TGCAGTGCTAGTCTGGGCAATGAGCAGTTCTTC.